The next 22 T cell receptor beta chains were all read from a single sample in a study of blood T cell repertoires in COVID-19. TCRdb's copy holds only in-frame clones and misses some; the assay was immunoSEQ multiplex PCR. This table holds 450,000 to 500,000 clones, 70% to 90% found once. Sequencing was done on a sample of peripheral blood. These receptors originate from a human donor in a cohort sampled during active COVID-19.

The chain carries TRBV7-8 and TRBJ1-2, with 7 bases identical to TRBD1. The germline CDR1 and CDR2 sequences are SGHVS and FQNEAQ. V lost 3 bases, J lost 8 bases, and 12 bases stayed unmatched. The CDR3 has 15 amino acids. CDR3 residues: CASSFTGELMVGYTF. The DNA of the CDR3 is TGTGCCAGCAGCTTCACAGGGGAGCTTATGGTCGGCTACACCTTC.

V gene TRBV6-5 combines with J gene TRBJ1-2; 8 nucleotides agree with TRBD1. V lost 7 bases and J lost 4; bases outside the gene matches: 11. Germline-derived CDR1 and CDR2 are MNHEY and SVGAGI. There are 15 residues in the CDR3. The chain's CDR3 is CASTKGAGGSYGYTF. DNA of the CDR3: TGTGCCAGCACCAAGGGGGCAGGGGGCAGCTATGGCTACACCTTC.

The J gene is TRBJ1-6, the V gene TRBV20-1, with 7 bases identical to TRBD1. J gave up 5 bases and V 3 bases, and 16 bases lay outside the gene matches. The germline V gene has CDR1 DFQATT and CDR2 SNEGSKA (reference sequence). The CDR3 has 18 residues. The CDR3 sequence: CSASRYGTGARDNSPLHF. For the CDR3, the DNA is TGCAGTGCTAGTCGTTATGGCACAGGGGCAAGGGATAATTCACCCCTCCACTTT.

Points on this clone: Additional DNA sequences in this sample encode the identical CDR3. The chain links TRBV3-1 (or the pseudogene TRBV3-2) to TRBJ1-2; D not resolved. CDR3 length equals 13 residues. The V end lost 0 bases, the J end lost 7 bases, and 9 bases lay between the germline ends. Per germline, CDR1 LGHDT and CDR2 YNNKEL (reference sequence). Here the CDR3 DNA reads TGTGCCAGCAGCCAAGATGGAGCCCGTGGCTACACCTTC. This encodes CASSQDGARGYTF.

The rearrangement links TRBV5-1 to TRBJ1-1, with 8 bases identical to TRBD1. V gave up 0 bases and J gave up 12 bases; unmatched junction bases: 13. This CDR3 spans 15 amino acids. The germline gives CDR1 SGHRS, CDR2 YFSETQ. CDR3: CASSLAPGGQGGTFF. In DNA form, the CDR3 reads TGCGCCAGCAGCTTGGCGCCGGGCGGACAGGGCGGAACTTTCTTT.

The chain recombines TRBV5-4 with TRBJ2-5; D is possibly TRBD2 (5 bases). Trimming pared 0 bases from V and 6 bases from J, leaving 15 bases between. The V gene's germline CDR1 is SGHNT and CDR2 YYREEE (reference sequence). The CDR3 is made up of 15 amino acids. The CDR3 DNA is TGTGCCAGCAGCTTGGGGACCGGAGCGGAAAAGACCCAGTACTTC. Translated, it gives CASSLGTGAEKTQYF.

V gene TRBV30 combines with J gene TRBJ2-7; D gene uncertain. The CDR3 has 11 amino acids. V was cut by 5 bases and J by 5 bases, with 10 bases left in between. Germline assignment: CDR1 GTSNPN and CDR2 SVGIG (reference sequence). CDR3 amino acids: CAWAGRNEQYF. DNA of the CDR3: TGTGCCTGGGCCGGCAGGAACGAGCAGTACTTC.

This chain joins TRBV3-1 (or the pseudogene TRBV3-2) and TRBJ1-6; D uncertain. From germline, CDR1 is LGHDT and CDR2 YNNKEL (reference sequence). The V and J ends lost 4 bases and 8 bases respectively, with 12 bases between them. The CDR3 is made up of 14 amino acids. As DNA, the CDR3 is TGTGCCAGCAGCCGGTTTTCGCAGGATTCACCCCTCCACTTT. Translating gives CASSRFSQDSPLHF.

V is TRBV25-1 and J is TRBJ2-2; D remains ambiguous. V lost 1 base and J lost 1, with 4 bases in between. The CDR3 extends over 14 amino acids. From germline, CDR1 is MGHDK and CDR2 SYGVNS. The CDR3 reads CASSEFLNTGELFF. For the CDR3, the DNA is TGTGCCAGCAGTGAATTCCTGAACACCGGGGAGCTGTTTTTT.

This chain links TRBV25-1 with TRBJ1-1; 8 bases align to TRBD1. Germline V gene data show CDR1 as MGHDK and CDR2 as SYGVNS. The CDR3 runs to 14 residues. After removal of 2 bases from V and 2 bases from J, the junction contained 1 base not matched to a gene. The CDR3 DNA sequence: TGTGCCAGCAGTGAAGCAGGGGGCAACACTGAAGCTTTCTTT. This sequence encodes CASSEAGGNTEAFF.

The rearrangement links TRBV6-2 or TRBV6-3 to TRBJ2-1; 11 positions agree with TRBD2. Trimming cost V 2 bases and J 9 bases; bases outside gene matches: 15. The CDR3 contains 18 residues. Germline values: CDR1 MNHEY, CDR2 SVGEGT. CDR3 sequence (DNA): TGTGCCAGCAGTTACAGGTCCCCAATAGCGGGAGGGCCCAGTGAGCAGTTCTTC. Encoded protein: CASSYRSPIAGGPSEQFF.

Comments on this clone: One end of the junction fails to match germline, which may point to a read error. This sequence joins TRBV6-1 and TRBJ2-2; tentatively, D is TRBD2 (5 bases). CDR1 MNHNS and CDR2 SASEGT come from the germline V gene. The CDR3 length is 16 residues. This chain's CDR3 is CASSGPPRANTEELFF. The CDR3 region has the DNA TGTGCCAGCAGTGGCCCACCGAGGGCGAACACCGAGGAGCTGTTTTTT.

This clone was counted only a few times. The CDR3, as DNA: TGCGCCAGCAGTTTGACAGGGATGAGCTCCTACAATGAGCAGTTCTTC. It is translated as CASSLTGMSSYNEQFF. V and J are TRBV5-1 and TRBJ2-1; 7 nucleotides line up with TRBD1. Per germline, CDR1 SGHRS and CDR2 YFSETQ. The CDR3 spans 16 residues. V shed 5 bases, J shed 0 bases, and the junction held 8 bases outside the gene matches.

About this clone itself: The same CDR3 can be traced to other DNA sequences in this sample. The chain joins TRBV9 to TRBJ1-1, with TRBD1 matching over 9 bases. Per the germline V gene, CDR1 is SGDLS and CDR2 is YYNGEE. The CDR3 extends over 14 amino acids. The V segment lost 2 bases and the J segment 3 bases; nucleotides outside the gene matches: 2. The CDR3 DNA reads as TGTGCCAGCAGCGTCCGACAGGGGGACACTGAAGCTTTCTTT. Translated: CASSVRQGDTEAFF.

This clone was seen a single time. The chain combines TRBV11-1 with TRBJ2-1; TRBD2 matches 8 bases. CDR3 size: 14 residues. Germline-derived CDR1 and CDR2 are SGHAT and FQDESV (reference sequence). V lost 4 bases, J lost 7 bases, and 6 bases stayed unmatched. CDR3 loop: CASSSRGLGNEQFF. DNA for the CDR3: TGTGCCAGCAGCTCAAGGGGACTAGGGAATGAGCAGTTCTTC.

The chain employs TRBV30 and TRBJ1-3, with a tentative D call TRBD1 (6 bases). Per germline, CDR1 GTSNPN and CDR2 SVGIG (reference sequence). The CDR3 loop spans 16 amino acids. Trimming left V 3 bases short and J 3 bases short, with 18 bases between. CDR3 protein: CAWRLNREGSGNTIYF. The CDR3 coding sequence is TGTGCCTGGAGACTGAACAGGGAGGGGAGTGGAAACACCATATATTTT.

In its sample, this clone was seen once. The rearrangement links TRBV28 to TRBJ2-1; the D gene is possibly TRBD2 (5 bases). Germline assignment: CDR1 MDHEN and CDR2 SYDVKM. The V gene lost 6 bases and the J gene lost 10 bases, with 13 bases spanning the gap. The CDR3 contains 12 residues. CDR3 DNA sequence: TGTGCCAGCAGCGACCCTGGCGGGGAGCAGTTCTTC. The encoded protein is CASSDPGGEQFF.

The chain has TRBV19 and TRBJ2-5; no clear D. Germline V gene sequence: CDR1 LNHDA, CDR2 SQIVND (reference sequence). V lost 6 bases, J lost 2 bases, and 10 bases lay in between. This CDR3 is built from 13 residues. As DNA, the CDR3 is TGTGCCAGTAGAGTTTCTAGTCAAGAGACCCAGTACTTC. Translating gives CASRVSSQETQYF.

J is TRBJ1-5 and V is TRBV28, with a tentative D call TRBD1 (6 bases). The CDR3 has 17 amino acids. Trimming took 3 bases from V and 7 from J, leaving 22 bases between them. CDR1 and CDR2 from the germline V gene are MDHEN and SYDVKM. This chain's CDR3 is CASSFYVPDRHIQPQHF. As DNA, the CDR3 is TGTGCCAGCAGTTTTTATGTTCCGGACAGACACATACAGCCCCAGCATTTT. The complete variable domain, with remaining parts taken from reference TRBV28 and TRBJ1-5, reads DVKVTQSSRYLVKRTGEKVFLECVQDMDHENMFWYRQDPGLGLRLIYFSYDVKMKEKGDIPEGYSVSREKKERFSLILESASTNQTSMYLCASSFYVPDRHIQPQHFGDGTRLSIL.

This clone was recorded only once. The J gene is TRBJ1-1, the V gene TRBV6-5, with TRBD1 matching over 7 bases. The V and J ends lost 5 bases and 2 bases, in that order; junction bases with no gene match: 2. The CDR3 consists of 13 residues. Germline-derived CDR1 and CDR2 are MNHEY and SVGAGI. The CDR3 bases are TGTGCCAGCAGTCGGGACAGCAACACTGAAGCTTTCTTT. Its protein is CASSRDSNTEAFF.

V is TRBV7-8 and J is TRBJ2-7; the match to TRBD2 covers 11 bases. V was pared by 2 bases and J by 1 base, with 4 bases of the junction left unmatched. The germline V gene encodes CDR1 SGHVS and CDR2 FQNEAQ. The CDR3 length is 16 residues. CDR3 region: CASSLSRLAGSYEQYF. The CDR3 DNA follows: TGTGCCAGCAGCTTATCTAGACTAGCGGGATCCTACGAGCAGTACTTC.

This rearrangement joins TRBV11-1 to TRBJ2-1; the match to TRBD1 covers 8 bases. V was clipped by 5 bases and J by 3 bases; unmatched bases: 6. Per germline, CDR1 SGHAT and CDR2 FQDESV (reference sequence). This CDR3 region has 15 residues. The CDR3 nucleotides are TGTGCCAGCAGCCCCCGACAGGGGTTCTACAATGAGCAGTTCTTC. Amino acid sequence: CASSPRQGFYNEQFF.